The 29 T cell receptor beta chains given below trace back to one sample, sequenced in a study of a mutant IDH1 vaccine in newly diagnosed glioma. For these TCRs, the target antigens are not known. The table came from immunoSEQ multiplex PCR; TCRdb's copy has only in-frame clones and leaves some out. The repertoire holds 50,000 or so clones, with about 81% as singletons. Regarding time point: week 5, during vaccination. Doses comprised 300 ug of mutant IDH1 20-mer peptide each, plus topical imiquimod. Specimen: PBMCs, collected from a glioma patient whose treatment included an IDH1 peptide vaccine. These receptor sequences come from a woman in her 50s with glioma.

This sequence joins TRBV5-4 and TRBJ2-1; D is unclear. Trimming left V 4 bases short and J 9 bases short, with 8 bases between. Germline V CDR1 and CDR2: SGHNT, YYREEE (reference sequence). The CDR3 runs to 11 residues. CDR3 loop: CASSPGIEQFF. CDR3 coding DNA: TGTGCCAGCAGCCCAGGTATTGAGCAGTTCTTC.

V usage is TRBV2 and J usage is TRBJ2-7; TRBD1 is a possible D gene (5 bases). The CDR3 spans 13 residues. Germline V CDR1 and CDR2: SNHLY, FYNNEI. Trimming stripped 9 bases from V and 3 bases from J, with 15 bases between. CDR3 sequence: CARGLGQLYEQYF. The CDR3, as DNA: TGTGCCAGAGGATTGGGGCAGCTCTACGAGCAGTACTTC. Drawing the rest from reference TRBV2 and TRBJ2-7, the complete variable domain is EPEVTQTPSHQVTQMGQEVILRCVPISNHLYFYWYRQILGQKVEFLVSFYNNEISEKSEIFDDQFSVERPDGSNFTLKIRSTKLEDSAMYFCARGLGQLYEQYFGPGTRLTVT.

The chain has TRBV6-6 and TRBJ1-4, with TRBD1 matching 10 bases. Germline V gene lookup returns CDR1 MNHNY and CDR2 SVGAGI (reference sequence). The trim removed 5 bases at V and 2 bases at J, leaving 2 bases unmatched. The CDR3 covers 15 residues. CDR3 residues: CASSKDRGTNEKLFF. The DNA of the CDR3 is TGTGCCAGCAGTAAGGACAGGGGGACTAATGAAAAACTGTTTTTT.

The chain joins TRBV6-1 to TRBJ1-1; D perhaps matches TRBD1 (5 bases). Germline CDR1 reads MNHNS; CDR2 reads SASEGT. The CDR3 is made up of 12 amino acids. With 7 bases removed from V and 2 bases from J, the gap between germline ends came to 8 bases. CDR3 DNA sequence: TGTGCCAGCAATCAGGGTAACACTGAAGCTTTCTTT. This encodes CASNQGNTEAFF.

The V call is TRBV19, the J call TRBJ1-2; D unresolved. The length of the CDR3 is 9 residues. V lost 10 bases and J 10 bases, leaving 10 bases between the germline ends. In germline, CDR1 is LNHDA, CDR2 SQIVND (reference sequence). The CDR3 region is CATPLPYTF. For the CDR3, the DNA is TGTGCCACCCCCCTGCCCTACACCTTC. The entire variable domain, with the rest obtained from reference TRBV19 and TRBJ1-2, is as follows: DGGITQSPKYLFRKEGQNVTLSCEQNLNHDAMYWYRQDPGQGLRLIYYSQIVNDFQKGDIAEGYSVSREKKESFPLTVTSAQKNPTAFYLCATPLPYTFGSGTRLTVV.

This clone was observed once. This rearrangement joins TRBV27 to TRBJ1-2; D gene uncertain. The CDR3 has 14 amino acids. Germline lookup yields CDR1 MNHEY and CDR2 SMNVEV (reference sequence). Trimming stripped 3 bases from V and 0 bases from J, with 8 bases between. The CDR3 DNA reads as TGTGCCAGCAGTTTCGGGAGAGCTAACTATGGCTACACCTTC. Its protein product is CASSFGRANYGYTF.

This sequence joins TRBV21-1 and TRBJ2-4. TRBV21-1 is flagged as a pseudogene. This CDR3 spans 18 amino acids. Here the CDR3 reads CASSKALSEFVPKNIQYF. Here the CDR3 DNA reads TGTGCCAGCAGCAAAGCGCTTTCAGAGTTTGTACCCAAAAACATTCAGTACTTC.

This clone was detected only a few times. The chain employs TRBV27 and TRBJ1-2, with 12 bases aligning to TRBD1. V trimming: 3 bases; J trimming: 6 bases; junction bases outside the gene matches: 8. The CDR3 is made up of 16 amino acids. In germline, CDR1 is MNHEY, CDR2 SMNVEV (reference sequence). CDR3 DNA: TGTGCCAGCAGTTTGGGACCGGGACAGGGGGCGGATGGCTACACCTTC. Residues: CASSLGPGQGADGYTF.

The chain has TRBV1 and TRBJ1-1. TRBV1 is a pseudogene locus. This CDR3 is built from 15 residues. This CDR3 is CTSSQGFEGGAEAFF. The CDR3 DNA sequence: TGCACCAGCAGCCAGGGGTTTGAAGGGGGGGCTGAAGCTTTCTTT.

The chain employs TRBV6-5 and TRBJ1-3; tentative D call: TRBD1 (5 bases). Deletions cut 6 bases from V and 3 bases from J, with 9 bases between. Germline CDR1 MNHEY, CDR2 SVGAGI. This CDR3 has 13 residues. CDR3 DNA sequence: TGTGCCAGCAGACGGACAAGTGGAAACACCATATATTTT. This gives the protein CASRRTSGNTIYF.

The CDR3, as DNA: TGTGCCAGCAGCCCGGGACCCTCCACCGAGCAGTACTTC. Translating gives CASSPGPSTEQYF. The chain carries TRBV11-2 and TRBJ2-7; D may match TRBD1 or TRBD2 (5 bases each). Germline assignment: CDR1 SGHAT and CDR2 FQNNGV. This CDR3 is 13 amino acids long. V was cut by 5 bases and J by 6 bases, with 14 bases left in between. The full variable domain, completed using reference TRBV11-2 and TRBJ2-7, is EAGVAQSPRYKIIEKRQSVAFWCNPISGHATLYWYQQILGQGPKLLIQFQNNGVVDDSQLPKDRFSAERLKGVDSTLKIQPAKLEDSAVYLCASSPGPSTEQYFGPGTRLTVT.

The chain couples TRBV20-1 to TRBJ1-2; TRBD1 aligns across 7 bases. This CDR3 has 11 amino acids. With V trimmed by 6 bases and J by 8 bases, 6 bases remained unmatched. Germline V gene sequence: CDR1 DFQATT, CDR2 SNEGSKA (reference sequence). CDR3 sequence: CSADRVGGYTF. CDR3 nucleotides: TGCAGTGCAGACAGGGTCGGCGGCTACACCTTC.

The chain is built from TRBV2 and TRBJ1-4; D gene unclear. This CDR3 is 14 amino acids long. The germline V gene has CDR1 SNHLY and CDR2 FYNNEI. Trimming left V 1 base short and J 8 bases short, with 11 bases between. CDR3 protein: CASSEDVLREKLFF. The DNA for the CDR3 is TGTGCCAGCAGTGAAGACGTCTTGCGGGAAAAACTGTTTTTT.

CDR3 bases: TGTGCCAGCAGTTCCCCCGGCGGCAATACCTACGAGCAGTACTTC. Translating it yields CASSSPGGNTYEQYF. The rearrangement links TRBV6-6 to TRBJ2-7; D gene uncertain. The CDR3 extends over 15 amino acids. V gave up 4 bases and J gave up 2 bases, with 15 bases separating them. Germline loops: CDR1 MNHNY, CDR2 SVGAGI (reference sequence).

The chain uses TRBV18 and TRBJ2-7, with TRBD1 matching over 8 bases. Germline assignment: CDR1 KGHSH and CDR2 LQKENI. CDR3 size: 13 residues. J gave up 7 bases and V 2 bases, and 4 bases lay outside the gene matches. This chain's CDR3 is CASSPGTGREQYF. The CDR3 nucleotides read TGTGCCAGCTCACCAGGGACAGGACGGGAGCAGTACTTC.

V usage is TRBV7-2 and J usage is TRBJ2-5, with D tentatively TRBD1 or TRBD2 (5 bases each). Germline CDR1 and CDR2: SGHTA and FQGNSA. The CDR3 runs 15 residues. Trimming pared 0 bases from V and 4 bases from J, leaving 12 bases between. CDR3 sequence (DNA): TGTGCCAGCAGCTTAGCGAGGGGAGTTGGAGAGACCCAGTACTTC. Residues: CASSLARGVGETQYF.

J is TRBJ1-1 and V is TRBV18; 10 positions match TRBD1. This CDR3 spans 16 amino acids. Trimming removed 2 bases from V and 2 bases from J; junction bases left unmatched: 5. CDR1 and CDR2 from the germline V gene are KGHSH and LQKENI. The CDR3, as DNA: TGTGCCAGCTCACCAAGTGGACAGGGGGGTAACACTGAAGCTTTCTTT. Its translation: CASSPSGQGGNTEAFF.

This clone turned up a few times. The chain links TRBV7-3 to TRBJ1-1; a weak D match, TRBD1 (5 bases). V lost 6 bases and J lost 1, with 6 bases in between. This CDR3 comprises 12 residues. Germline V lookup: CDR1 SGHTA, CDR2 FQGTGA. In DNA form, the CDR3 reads TGTGCCAGCAGTAGGGGGAACACTGAAGCTTTCTTT. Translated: CASSRGNTEAFF.

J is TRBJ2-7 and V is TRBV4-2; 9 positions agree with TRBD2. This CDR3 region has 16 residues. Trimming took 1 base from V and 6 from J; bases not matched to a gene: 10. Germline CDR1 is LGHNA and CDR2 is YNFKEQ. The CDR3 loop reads CASSQGLGLAGREQYF. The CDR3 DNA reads TGTGCCAGCAGCCAAGGCCTGGGACTAGCCGGCCGCGAGCAGTACTTC.

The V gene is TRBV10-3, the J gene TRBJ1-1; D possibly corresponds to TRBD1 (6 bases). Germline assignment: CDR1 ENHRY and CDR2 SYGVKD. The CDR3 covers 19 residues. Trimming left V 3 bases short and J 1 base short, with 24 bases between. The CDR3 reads CAISDSIKTGSSPNTEAFF. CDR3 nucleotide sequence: TGTGCCATCAGTGATTCGATAAAGACAGGTAGCAGCCCGAACACTGAAGCTTTCTTT.

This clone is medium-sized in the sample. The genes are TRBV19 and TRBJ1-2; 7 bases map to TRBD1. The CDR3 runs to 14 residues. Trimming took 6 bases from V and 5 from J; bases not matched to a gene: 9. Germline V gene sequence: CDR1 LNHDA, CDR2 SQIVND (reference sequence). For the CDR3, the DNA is TGTGCCAGTAGGTGGGACAGCGAGCAATATGGCTACACCTTC. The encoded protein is CASRWDSEQYGYTF.

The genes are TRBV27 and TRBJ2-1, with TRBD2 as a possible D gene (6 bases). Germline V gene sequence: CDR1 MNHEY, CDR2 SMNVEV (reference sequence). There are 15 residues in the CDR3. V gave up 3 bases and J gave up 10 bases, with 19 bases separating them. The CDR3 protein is CASSLGGSIPREQFF. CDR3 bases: TGTGCCAGCAGTTTGGGGGGTTCGATTCCTCGGGAGCAGTTCTTC.

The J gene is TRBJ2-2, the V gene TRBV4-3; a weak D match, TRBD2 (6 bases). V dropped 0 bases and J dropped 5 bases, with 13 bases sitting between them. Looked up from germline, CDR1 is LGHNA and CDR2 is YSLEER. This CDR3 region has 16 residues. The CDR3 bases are TGCGCCAGCAGCCAAGATCCAGGCGGGGCGACCGGGGAGCTGTTTTTT. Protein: CASSQDPGGATGELFF.

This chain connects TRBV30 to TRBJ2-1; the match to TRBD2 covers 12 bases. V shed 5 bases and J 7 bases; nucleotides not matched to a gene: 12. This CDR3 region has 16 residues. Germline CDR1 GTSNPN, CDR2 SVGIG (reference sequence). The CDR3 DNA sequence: TGTGCCTGGGGGAGGAATCTAGCGGGGGGGACGAATGAGCAGTTCTTC. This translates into CAWGRNLAGGTNEQFF.

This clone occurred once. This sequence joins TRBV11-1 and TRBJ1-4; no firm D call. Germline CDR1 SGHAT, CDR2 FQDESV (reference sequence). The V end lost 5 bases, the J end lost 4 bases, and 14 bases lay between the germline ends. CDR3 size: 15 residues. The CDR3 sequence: CASSRRESLNEKLFF. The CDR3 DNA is TGTGCCAGCAGCCGGCGGGAAAGCCTTAATGAAAAACTGTTTTTT.

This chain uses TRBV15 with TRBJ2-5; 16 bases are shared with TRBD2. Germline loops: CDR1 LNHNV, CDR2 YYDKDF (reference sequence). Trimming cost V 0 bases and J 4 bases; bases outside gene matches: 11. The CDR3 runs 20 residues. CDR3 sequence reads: CATSRDRGTSGGAGLETQYF. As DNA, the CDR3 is TGTGCCACCAGCAGAGATCGTGGGACTAGCGGGGGGGCTGGTTTAGAGACCCAGTACTTC.

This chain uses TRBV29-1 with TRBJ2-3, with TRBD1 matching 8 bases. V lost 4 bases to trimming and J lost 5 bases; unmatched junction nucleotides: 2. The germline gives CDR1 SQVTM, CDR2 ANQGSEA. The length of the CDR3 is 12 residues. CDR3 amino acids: CSVAGQVDTQYF. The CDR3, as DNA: TGCAGCGTTGCGGGACAGGTAGATACGCAGTATTTT.

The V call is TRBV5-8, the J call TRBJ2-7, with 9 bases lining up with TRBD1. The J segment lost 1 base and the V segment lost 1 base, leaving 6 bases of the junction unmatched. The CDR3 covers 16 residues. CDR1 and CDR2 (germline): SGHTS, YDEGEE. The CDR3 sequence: CASSLSGTGKSYEQYF. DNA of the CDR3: TGTGCCAGCAGCTTGAGCGGGACAGGGAAATCCTACGAGCAGTACTTC.

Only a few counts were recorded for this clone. In nucleotides, the CDR3 is TGTGCCAGCTCACCCTACCCACAGAACACTGAAGCTTTCTTT. This codes for CASSPYPQNTEAFF. The chain links TRBV18 to TRBJ1-1; no reliable D call. Germline V CDR1 and CDR2: KGHSH, LQKENI. The CDR3 covers 14 residues. V was cut by 3 bases and J by 1 base, with 9 bases left in between.